Listed below are T cell receptor beta chains from one sample, sequenced in a study of blood T cell repertoires in COVID-19. TCRdb's table, derived via immunoSEQ multiplex PCR, lists solely in-frame clones and lacks some. The sample carries 200,000 to 250,000 clones, about 86% recorded once. Material: peripheral blood. These receptors were taken from a woman aged 45-60 years with COVID-19, enrolled during active disease. Both conserved end residues are part of each CDR3. The D gene is left open where the match is weak. Clone size is stated in some rows and not others, as once, few, many or a class when expanded.

D	length	J	V	size	DNA	CDR3
NA	14	TRBJ1-6	TRBV28	NA	TGTGCCAGCAGTTTAGAGGGCAGGAAATCACCCCTCCACTTT	CASSLEGRKSPLHF
TRBD1	16	TRBJ1-4	TRBV5-6	NA	TGTGCCAGCAGTAAAACAGGGGTTACAACTAATGAAAAACTGTTTTTT	CASSKTGVTTNEKLFF
TRBD1	14	TRBJ1-3	TRBV30	NA	TGTGCCTGGAGCACCGGGACAGCCGGAAACACCATATATTTT	CAWSTGTAGNTIYF
TRBD1	15	TRBJ2-7	TRBV11-3	NA	TGTGCCAGCAGCTTTGAGGGACAGCGAGCCTACGAGCAGTACTTC	CASSFEGQRAYEQYF
NA	20	TRBJ2-1	TRBV4-1	NA	TGCGCCAGCAGCCAAGATCGGGTAGCGCTGGGCGACCGCTCCTACAATGAGCAGTTCTTC	CASSQDRVALGDRSYNEQFF
TRBD2	17	TRBJ2-1	TRBV4-1	NA	TGCGCCAGCAGCCCCGAGGGGCGCGGGGGACCCTACAATGAGCAGTTCTTC	CASSPEGRGGPYNEQFF
TRBD1	16	TRBJ1-4	TRBV27	NA	TGTGCCAGCAGCCCGGGACAGGGGGCTTACGGAGAAAAACTGTTTTTT	CASSPGQGAYGEKLFF
NA	16	TRBJ2-2	TRBV4-3	NA	TGCGCCAGCAGCCACGCGGACAGCGCGAACACCGGGGAGCTGTTTTTT	CASSHADSANTGELFF
NA	13	TRBJ1-6	TRBV11-3	NA	TGTGCCAGCAGCTTTGCGCGTAATTCACCCCTCCACTTT	CASSFARNSPLHF
TRBD1	15	TRBJ1-6	TRBV28	NA	TGTGCCAGCAGTCCTATAGGGGGCTCTAGTTCACCCCTCCACTTT	CASSPIGGSSSPLHF
NA	16	TRBJ2-5	TRBV15	NA	TGTGCCACCAGCAGAGTGGACGGGACACTCCAAGAGACCCAGTACTTC	CATSRVDGTLQETQYF
NA	18	TRBJ2-3	TRBV12-5	NA	TGTGCTAGTGGTCTAGGACAAGGGGAATTTGGGTCCACGAATACGCAGTATTTT	CASGLGQGEFGSTNTQYF
NA	13	TRBJ1-6	TRBV27	NA	TGTGCCAGCAGGCCTAACAGGGAATCACCCCTCCACTTT	CASRPNRESPLHF
TRBD1	15	TRBJ1-1	TRBV11-2	NA	TGTGCCAGCAGCTTAGGAGGACAGGGGGACACTGAAGCTTTCTTT	CASSLGGQGDTEAFF
NA	13	TRBJ1-1	TRBV12-5	few	TGTGCTAGTGGTTTGAGGAGTGAGACTGAAGCTTTCTTT	CASGLRSETEAFF
NA	16	TRBJ2-7	TRBV4-1	NA	TGCGCCAGCAGCCAAGATCCCGGAGGGAGGCACTACGAGCAGTACTTC	CASSQDPGGRHYEQYF
NA	14	TRBJ1-2	TRBV7-9	NA	TGTGCCAGCAGCTTCGGACAGTTACACTATGGCTACACCTTC	CASSFGQLHYGYTF
NA	14	TRBJ1-5	TRBV9	NA	TGTGCCAGCAGCCCCGGGGGGGGCAATCAGCCCCAGCATTTT	CASSPGGGNQPQHF
TRBD2	15	TRBJ2-1	TRBV5-1	NA	TGCGCCAGCAAGGACCCTCTCGGGGGGGCCGATGAGCAGTTCTTC	CASKDPLGGADEQFF
NA	14	TRBJ2-6	TRBV11-2	NA	TGTGCCAGCAGCTCCCTCTCTGGGGCCAACGTCCTGACTTTC	CASSSLSGANVLTF
NA	15	TRBJ1-6	TRBV19	NA	TGTGCCAGTTACCCAGCGGGGGGGAATAATTCACCCCTCCACTTT	CASYPAGGNNSPLHF
NA	14	TRBJ1-4	TRBV7-9	NA	TGTGCCAGCAGCTACCAGGGATGGGAAGAAAAACTGTTTTTT	CASSYQGWEEKLFF
NA	15	TRBJ2-2	TRBV19	NA	TGTGCCAGTAATCGCGGGAATCACAACACCGGGGAGCTGTTTTTT	CASNRGNHNTGELFF
NA	13	TRBJ1-5	TRBV19	NA	TGTGCCAGCAGTCAGGGAACTAATCAGCCCCAGCATTTT	CASSQGTNQPQHF
TRBD1	14	TRBJ1-2	TRBV5-6	once	TGTGCCAGCAGCTTAAGGGGGCCGGGGAATGGCTACACCTTC	CASSLRGPGNGYTF
TRBD2	15	TRBJ2-3	TRBV28	NA	TGTGCCAGCAGTTCACTGACTAGCGGGGGAGATACGCAGTATTTT	CASSSLTSGGDTQYF
TRBD1	20	TRBJ2-1	TRBV24-1	NA	TGTGCCACCAGTGATTTCACTTCCGGGACAGGGGTCCACTCCTACAATGAGCAGTTCTTC	CATSDFTSGTGVHSYNEQFF
TRBD1	19	TRBJ1-3	TRBV14	NA	TGTGCCAGCAGCCAAGCCCCAAGGCTCGGGACAGGGGCAGGAAACACCATATATTTT	CASSQAPRLGTGAGNTIYF
TRBD2	18	TRBJ2-1	TRBV7-9	NA	TGTGCCAGCAGCCCTCTACGGACTAGCGGGGGCCCTCCGGGTGAGCAGTTCTTC	CASSPLRTSGGPPGEQFF
TRBD2	15	TRBJ2-5	TRBV5-4	once	TGTGCCAGCAGCCTACTCCGGGGGGGGGAAGAGACCCAGTACTTC	CASSLLRGGEETQYF
TRBD1	14	TRBJ1-2	TRBV2	NA	TGTGCCAGCTCCACCACCGGGACAGGGTTTGGCTACACCTTC	CASSTTGTGFGYTF